The rows below give T cell receptor beta chains drawn from one sample of a study of low-dose radiotherapy and immunotherapy resistance in tumors. Using its own MiXCR run on the reads, TCRdb lists one record per CDR3 protein. This sample has tens of thousands of distinct CDR3 sequences, with roughly 9% found just once. This specimen consisted of PBMCs, obtained before treatment. These TCRs come from a male donor with prostate cancer. Both conserved end residues are part of each CDR3. The D gene is left open where the match is weak. A row's size may be missing; if present it is once, few, many or a size class.

15	.	TRBV6-2/TRBV6-3	TRBJ2-7	many	TGTGCCAGCAGTTACTCGCGGGGAAGCTCCTACGAGCAGTACTTC	CASSYSRGSSYEQYF
12	TRBD2	TRBV28	TRBJ2-1	.	TGTGCCAGCAGTTCTAGCGGGCGTAAGCAGTTCTTC	CASSSSGRKQFF
15	TRBD2	TRBV29-1	TRBJ2-3	many	TGCAGCGTTGCCCGACTAGCGGAAATCACAGATACGCAGTATTTT	CSVARLAEITDTQYF
15	.	TRBV7-3	TRBJ2-1	many	TGTGCCAGCAGCCTCACTAGCCTCAACTACAATGAGCAGTTCTTC	CASSLTSLNYNEQFF
16	TRBD1	TRBV28	TRBJ1-4	many	TGTGCCAGCAGTTTAGGTTTGGGACAGGGTCATGAAAAACTGTTTTTT	CASSLGLGQGHEKLFF
15	.	TRBV15	TRBJ2-2	many	TGTGCCACCAGCCCCGCGGTGTCGAACACCGGGGAGCTGTTTTTT	CATSPAVSNTGELFF
13	.	TRBV24-1	TRBJ2-1	many	TGTGCCACCAGTGGGGCATCCTACAATGAGCAGTTCTTC	CATSGASYNEQFF
14	.	TRBV29-1	TRBJ1-1	many	TGCAGCGCCGAACCCGACAGCCCGAACACTGAAGCTTTCTTT	CSAEPDSPNTEAFF
14	.	TRBV20-1	TRBJ1-1	few	TGCAGTGCTAGTCAGGGTTACATGAACACTGAAGCTTTCTTT	CSASQGYMNTEAFF
13	.	TRBV12-3/TRBV12-4	TRBJ2-1	many	TGTGCCAGCGGCTACGGCACCTACAATGAGCAGTTCTTC	CASGYGTYNEQFF
14	TRBD1	TRBV7-2	TRBJ2-7	.	TGTGCCAGCAGCCCTGGACAGGAGCCCTACGAGCAGTACTTC	CASSPGQEPYEQYF
19	.	TRBV7-2	TRBJ2-6	many	TGTGCCAGCAGCACCCCCTGGGTTTTGACTGACTCTGGGGCCAACGTCCTGACTTTC	CASSTPWVLTDSGANVLTF
18	TRBD2	TRBV19	TRBJ2-2	many	TGTGCCAGTACCCACGCAGGACTAGCGGGGGAAAACACCGGGGAGCTGTTTTTT	CASTHAGLAGENTGELFF
15	TRBD1	TRBV10-3	TRBJ1-1	many	TGTGCCATCAGGGGGACAGGGGACACGAACACTGAAGCTTTCTTT	CAIRGTGDTNTEAFF
14	.	TRBV5-6	TRBJ2-1	few	TGTGCCAGCAGCTTTCTTTCGGGGAGGAACGAGCAGTTCTTC	CASSFLSGRNEQFF
14	.	TRBV25-1	TRBJ2-5	many	TGTGCCAGCAGCGAACAAGGCGGTTGGGAGACCCAGTACTTC	CASSEQGGWETQYF
15	.	TRBV11-3	TRBJ2-2	many	TGTGCCAGCAGCCTCGGAGGCCTGAACACCGGGGAGCTGTTTTTT	CASSLGGLNTGELFF
14	.	TRBV6-2/TRBV6-3	TRBJ1-5	many	TGTGCCAGCAAAGGGGAGGGAAGCAATCAGCCCCAGCATTTT	CASKGEGSNQPQHF
15	TRBD1	TRBV9	TRBJ1-2	many	TGTGCCAGCAGCCCAGGGGAGGGACAGATCTATGGCTACACCTTC	CASSPGEGQIYGYTF
15	.	TRBV6-2/TRBV6-3	TRBJ2-2	many	TGTGCCAGCAGTTTCGTAAATGCGAACACCGGGGAGCTGTTTTTT	CASSFVNANTGELFF
14	TRBD1	TRBV20-1	TRBJ2-7	many	TGCAGTGCTCCCCGGGACAGCCTAATCTACGAGCAGTACTTC	CSAPRDSLIYEQYF
13	TRBD1	TRBV6-2/TRBV6-3	TRBJ2-7	many	TGTGCCACCAGGGACAGGGGGCAAGGCGAGCAGTACTTC	CATRDRGQGEQYF